This entry is about one T cell receptor beta chain. This CDR3 comprises 13 residues. Germline CDR1 and CDR2: MDHEN and SYDVKM. Trimming removed 4 bases at V and 1 base at J, with 8 bases between. These data originate in a study of blood T cell repertoires in COVID-19. Original processing notes: Scientists estimated how many nucleated cells there were by amplifying reference gene primers. Method: immunoSEQ multiplex PCR; TCRdb's copy keeps in-frame clones and lacks some. V, J and clone size are taken as reported in that table, and D and trimming were inferred from the DNA itself. The repertoire has fewer than 650,000 clones, about 89% of them found once; the top ten carry roughly 8%.

The chain recombines TRBV28 with TRBJ2-7; the D is unclear. The TCR was taken from a woman aged 45-60 years with COVID-19, enrolled during active disease. Sequenced sample: peripheral blood. The CDR3: CASSSRRSYEQYF. For the CDR3, the DNA is TGTGCCAGCAGTTCTCGGAGATCCTACGAGCAGTACTTC.